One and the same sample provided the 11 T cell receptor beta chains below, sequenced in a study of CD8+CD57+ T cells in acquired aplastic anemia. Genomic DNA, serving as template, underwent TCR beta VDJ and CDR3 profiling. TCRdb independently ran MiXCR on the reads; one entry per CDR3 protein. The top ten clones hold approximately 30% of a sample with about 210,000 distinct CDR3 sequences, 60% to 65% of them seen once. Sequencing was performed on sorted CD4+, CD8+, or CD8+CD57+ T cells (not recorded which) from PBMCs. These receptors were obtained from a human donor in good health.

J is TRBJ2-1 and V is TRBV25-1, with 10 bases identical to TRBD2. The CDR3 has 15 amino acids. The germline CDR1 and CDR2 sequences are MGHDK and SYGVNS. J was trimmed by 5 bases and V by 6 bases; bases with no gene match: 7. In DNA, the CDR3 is TGTGCCAGCAGCCATAGCGGGAGGATCAACAATGAGCAGTTCTTC. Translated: CASSHSGRINNEQFF.

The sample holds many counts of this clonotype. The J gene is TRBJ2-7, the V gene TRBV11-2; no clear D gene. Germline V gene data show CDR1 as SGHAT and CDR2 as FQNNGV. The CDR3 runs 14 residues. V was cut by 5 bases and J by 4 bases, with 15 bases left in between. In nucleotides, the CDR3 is TGTGCCAGCAGCAGGCCACACTCGGATTACGAGCAGTACTTC. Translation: CASSRPHSDYEQYF.

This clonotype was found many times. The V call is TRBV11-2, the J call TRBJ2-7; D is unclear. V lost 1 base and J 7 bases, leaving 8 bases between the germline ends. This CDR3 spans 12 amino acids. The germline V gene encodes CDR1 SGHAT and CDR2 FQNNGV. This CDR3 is CASSLVVQEQYF. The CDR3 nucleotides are TGTGCCAGCAGCTTAGTCGTCCAAGAGCAGTACTTC.

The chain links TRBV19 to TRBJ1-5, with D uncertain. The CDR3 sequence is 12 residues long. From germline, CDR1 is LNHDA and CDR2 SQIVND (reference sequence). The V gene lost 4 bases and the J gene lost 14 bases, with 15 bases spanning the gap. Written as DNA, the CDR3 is TGTGCCAGTAGTAAAAGGGCCTCCCACGAGCATTTT. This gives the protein CASSKRASHEHF.

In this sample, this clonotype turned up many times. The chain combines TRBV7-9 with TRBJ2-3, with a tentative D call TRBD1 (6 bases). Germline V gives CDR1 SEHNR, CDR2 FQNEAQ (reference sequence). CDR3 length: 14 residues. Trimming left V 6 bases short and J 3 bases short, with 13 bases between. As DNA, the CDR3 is TGTGCCAGCAGAGTAGGGGGTAGAACAGATACGCAGTATTTT. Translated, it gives CASRVGGRTDTQYF.

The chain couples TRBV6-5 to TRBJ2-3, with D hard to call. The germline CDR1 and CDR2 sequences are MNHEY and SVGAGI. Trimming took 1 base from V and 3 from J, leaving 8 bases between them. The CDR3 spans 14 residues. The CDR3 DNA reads TGTGCCAGCAGTTACTATCCCGGGACAGATACGCAGTATTTT. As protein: CASSYYPGTDTQYF.

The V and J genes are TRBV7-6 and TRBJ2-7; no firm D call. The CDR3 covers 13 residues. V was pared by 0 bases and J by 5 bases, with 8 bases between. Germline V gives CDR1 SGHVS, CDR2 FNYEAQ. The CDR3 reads CASSLAHGNEQYF. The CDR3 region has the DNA TGTGCCAGCAGCTTAGCGCATGGTAACGAGCAGTACTTC.

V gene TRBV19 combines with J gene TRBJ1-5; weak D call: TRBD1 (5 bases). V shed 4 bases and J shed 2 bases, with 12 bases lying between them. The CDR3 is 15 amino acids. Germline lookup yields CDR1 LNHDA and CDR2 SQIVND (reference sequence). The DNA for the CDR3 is TGTGCCAGTAGTACCCGGGACTTAGGCAATCAGCCCCAGCATTTT. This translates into CASSTRDLGNQPQHF.

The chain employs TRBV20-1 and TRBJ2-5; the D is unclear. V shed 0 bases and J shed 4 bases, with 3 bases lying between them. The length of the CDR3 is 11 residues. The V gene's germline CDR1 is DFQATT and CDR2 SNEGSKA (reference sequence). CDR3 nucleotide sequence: TGCAGTGCTAGAGATGGAGAGACCCAGTACTTC. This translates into CSARDGETQYF.

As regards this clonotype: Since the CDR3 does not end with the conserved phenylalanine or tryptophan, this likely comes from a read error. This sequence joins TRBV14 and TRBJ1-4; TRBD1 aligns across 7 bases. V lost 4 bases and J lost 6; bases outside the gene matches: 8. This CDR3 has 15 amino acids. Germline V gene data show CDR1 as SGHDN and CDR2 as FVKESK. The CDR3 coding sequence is TGTGCCAGCAGCCCCACACAGGGGCGGTATGAAAAACTGTTTTAT. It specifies CASSPTQGRYEKLFY.

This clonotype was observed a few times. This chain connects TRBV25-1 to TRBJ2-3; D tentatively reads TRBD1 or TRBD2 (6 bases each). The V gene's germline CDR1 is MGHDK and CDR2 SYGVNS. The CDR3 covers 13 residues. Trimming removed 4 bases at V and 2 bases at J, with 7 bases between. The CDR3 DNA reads TGTGCCAGCAGTGGGGGGGCCACAGATACGCAGTATTTT. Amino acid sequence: CASSGGATDTQYF.